This T cell receptor beta chain derives from a study of OX40 agonist ivuxolimab in advanced cancers. On the study more broadly: Patient treatment consisted of intravenous ivuxolimab administration every 2 weeks at 0.01 to 10 mg/kg. Whole-study findings and limits: The investigators did not determine what antigen specificity the expanded peripheral T cells had.

Profiling relied on immunoSEQ multiplex PCR, and the TCRdb table lists in-frame clones only, not all of them. The profile covers some 66,000 clones, with approximately 90% appearing a single time and roughly 0.27% taken by the ten largest. Concerning this clone itself: The target antigen is unknown.

Source: CD4+ or CD8+ T cells sorted from blood, taken in a trial of the OX40 agonist ivuxolimab. The origin of this receptor is an adult with an advanced solid tumor such as melanoma, head and neck, liver or kidney cancer.

CDR3 sequence (DNA): TGTGCCAGCAGCCCCAGCGGGAGGGCCACGGGGGGGCAGTATTTT. Translation: CASSPSGRATGGQYF. This sequence joins TRBV7-2 and TRBJ2-3; TRBD2 matches 10 bases. From germline, CDR1 is SGHTA and CDR2 FQGNSA. Germline trimming cut 5 bases from V and 11 bases from J; bases unmatched to any gene: 13. The CDR3 contains 15 residues.